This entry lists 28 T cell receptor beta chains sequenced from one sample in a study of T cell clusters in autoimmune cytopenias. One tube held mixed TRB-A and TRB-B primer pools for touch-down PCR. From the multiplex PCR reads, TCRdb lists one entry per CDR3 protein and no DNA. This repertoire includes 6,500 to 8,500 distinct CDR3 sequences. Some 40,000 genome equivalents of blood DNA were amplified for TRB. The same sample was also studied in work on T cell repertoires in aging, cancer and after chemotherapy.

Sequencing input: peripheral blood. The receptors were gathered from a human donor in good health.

CDR3 region: CASSYSRGASYEQYF. This chain joins TRBV6-6 and TRBJ2-7; TCRdb's D gene call, TRBD1, goes unchecked for lack of DNA. The CDR3 is made up of 15 amino acids. Germline V gives CDR1 MNHNY, CDR2 SVGAGI (reference sequence).

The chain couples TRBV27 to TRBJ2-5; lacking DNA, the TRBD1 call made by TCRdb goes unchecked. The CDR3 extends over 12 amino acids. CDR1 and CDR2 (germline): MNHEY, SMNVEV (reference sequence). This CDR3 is CASSLEGGTQYF.

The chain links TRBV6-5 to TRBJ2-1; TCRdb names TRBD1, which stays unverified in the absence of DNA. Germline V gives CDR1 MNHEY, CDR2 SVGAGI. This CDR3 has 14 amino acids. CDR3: CASSYGGRHNEQFF.

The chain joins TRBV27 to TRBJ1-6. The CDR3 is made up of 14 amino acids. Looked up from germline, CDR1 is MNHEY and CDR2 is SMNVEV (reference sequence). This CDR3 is CASSDPGPNSPLHF.

The CDR3: CASSLYTGDFSYEQYF. The rearrangement links TRBV27 to TRBJ2-7; as DNA is missing, the TRBD1 call by TCRdb cannot be tested. The V gene's germline CDR1 is MNHEY and CDR2 SMNVEV (reference sequence). This CDR3 region has 16 residues.

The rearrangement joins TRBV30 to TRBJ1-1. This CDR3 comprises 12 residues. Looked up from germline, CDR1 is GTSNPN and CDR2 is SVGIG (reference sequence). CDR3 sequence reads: CAWNDKGLEAFF. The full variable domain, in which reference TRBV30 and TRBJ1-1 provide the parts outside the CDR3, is SQTIHQWPATLVQPVGSPLSLECTVEGTSNPNLYWYRQAAGRGLQLLFYSVGIGQISSEVPQNLSASRPQDRQFILSSKKLLLSDSGFYLCAWNDKGLEAFFGQGTRLTVV.

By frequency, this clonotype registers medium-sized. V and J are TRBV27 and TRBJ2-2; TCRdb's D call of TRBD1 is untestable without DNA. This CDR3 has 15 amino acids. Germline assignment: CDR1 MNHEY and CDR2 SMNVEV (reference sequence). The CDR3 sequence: CASSLTQGRAGELFF.

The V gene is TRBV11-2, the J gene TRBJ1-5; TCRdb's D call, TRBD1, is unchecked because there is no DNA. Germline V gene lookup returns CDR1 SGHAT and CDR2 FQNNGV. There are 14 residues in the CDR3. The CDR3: CASSFGLGGQPQHF.

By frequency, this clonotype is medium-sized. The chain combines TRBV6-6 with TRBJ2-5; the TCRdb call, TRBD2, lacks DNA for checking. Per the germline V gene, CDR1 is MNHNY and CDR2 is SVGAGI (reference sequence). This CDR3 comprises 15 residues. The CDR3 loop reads CASSYVAGGGVAQYF.

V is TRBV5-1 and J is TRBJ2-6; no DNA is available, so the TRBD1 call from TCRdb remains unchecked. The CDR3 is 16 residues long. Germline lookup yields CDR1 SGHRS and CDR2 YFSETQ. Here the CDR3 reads CATRTGPISGANVLTF.

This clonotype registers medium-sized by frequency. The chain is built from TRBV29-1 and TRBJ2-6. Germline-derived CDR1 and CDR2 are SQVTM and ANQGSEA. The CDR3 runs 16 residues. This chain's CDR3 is CSVEDPIFSGANVLTF.

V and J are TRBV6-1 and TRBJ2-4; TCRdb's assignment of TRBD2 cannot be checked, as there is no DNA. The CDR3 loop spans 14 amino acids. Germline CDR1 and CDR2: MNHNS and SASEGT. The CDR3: CASSGGLEGNIQYF.

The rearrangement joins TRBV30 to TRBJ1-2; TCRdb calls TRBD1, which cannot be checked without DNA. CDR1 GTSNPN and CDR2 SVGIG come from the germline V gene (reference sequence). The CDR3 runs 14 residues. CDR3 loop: CAWFRLGQGEGYTF.

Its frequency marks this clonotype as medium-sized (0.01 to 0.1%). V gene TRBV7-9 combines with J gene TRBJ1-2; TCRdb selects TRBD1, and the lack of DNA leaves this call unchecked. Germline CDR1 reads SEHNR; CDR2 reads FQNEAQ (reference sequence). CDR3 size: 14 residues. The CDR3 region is CASSSHRVNYGYTF.

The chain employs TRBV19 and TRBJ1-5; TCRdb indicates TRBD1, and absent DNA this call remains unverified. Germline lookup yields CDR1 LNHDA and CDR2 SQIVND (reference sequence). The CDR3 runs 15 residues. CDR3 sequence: CASSQGAESNQPQHF.

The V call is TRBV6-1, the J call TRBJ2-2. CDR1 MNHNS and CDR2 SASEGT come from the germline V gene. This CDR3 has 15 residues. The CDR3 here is CASSGDRSYTGELFF.

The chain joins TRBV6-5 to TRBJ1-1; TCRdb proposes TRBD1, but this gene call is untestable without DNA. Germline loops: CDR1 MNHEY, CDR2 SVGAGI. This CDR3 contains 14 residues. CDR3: CASSQGRAVTEAFF.

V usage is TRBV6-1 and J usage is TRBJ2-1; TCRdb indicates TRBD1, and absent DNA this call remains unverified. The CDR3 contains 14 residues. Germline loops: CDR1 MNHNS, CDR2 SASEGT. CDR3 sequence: CASSARGSYNEQFF.

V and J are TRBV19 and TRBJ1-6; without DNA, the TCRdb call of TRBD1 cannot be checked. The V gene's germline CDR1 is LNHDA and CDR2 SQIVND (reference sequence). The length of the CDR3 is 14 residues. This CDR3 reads CSTRGGGGDSPLHF. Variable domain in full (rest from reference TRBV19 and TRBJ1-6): DGGITQSPKYLFRKEGQNVTLSCEQNLNHDAMYWYRQDPGQGLRLIYYSQIVNDFQKGDIAEGYSVSREKKESFPLTVTSAQKNPTAFYLCSTRGGGGDSPLHFGNGTRLTVT.

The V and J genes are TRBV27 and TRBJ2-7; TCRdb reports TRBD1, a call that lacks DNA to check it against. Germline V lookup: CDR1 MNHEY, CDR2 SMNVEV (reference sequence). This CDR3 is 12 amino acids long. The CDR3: CASSLTAGTVYF.

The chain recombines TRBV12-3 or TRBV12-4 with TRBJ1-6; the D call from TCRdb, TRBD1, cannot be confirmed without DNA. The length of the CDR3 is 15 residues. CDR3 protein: CASSLAAGGGSPLHF.

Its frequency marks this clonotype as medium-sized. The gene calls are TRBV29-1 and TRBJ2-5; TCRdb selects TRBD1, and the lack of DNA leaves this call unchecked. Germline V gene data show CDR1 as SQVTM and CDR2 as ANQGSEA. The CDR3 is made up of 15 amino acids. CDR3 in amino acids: CSAGPGYGSQETQYF.

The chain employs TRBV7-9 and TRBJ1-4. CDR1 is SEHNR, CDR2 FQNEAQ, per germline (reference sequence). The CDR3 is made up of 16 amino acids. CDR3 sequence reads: CASSSVSGSTNEKLFF.

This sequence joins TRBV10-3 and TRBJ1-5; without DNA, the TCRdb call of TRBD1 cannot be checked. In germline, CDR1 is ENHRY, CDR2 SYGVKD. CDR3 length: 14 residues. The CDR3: CAISPGQENQPQHF.

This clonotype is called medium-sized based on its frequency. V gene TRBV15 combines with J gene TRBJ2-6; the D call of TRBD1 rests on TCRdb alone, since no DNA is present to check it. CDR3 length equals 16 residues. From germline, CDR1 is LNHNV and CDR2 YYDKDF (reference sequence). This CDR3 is CATSARSASGANVLTF.

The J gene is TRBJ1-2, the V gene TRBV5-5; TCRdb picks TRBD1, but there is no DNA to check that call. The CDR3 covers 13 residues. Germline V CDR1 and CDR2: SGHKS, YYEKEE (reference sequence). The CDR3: CASSLLQGYGYTF.

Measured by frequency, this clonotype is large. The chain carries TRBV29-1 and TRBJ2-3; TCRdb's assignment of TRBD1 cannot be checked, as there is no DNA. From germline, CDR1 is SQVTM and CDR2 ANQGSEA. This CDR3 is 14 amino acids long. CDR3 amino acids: CSVGGPMGTDTQYF.

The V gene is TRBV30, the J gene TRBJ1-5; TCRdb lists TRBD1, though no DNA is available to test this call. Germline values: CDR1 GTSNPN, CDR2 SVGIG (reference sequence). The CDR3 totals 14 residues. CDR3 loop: CAWSVQQGNQPQHF.